Below, 9 T cell receptor beta chains from the same sample are listed, as sequenced in a study of low-dose radiotherapy and immunotherapy resistance in tumors. Alpha- and beta-chain coverage of first-strand cDNA came from TRAV- and TRBV-specific primers. The TCRs were subjected to amplification over around 18 PCR cycles employing a constant-region primer in conjunction with a V-primer adapter. From the reads, TCRdb called clonotypes with MiXCR, one entry per CDR3 protein. The data contain 9,700 or so distinct CDR3 sequences, around 80% of them singletons. The receptors shown here come from a human donor with advanced metastatic prostate, ovarian, gallbladder or colorectal cancer (not recorded which). This table probably holds off-target reads from a library built for another chain.

The CDR3: CSAQDRWDSNQPQHF. The CDR3 DNA reads TGCAGTGCTCAGGACAGGTGGGATAGCAATCAGCCCCAGCATTTT. This chain connects TRBV20-1 to TRBJ1-5, with 7 bases fitting TRBD1. Germline V gene lookup returns CDR1 DFQATT and CDR2 SNEGSKA (reference sequence). Losses at the gene ends were 5 bases for V and 0 bases for J; bases not matched to a gene: 7. This CDR3 region has 15 residues.

A single count supports this clonotype. In nucleotides, the CDR3 is TGTGCCAGCAGGGGGGACAGGATCTCCTACGAGCAGTACTTC. This translates into CASRGDRISYEQYF. The chain carries TRBV11-2 and TRBJ2-7; TRBD1 matches 8 bases. Trimming took 6 bases from V and 0 from J; bases not matched to a gene: 4. The CDR3 totals 14 residues. In germline, CDR1 is SGHAT, CDR2 FQNNGV.

This clonotype came up a few times. The chain is built from TRBV6-5 and TRBJ2-3; D not resolved. V lost 8 bases and J lost 7, with 10 bases in between. Looked up from germline, CDR1 is MNHEY and CDR2 is SVGAGI. CDR3 length: 11 amino acids. The CDR3 DNA reads TGTGCCAGCGCCCGCCGTAATACGCAGTATTTT. Protein sequence: CASARRNTQYF.

There are a few counts of this clonotype. This chain uses TRBV28 with TRBJ1-1; tentatively, D is TRBD1 (5 bases). Deletions cut 4 bases from V and 4 bases from J, with 19 bases between. Per the germline V gene, CDR1 is MDHEN and CDR2 is SYDVKM. The CDR3 totals 16 residues. The chain's CDR3 is CASSSWGEPSGTEAFF. In DNA, the CDR3 is TGTGCCAGCAGTTCGTGGGGGGAGCCCTCTGGCACTGAAGCTTTCTTT.

The CDR3 protein is CASRTHNSRDGMNTEAFF. In nucleotides, the CDR3 is TGCGCCAGCAGAACTCATAACTCCCGGGACGGCATGAACACTGAAGCTTTCTTT. The V call is TRBV4-1, the J call TRBJ1-1; a weak D match, TRBD1 (5 bases). V was shortened by 6 bases and J by 0 bases, with 23 bases between the two germline ends. CDR3 length: 18 amino acids. Looked up from germline, CDR1 is MGHRA and CDR2 is YSYEKL.

V is TRBV20-1 and J is TRBJ1-6; the match to TRBD1 covers 11 bases. Looked up from germline, CDR1 is DFQATT and CDR2 is SNEGSKA (reference sequence). The CDR3 runs 14 residues. J gave up 10 bases and V 3 bases, and 5 bases lay outside the gene matches. The CDR3 DNA reads TGCAGTGCTAGGTCCGGGACAGGGGGGTCACCCCTCCACTTT. This codes for CSARSGTGGSPLHF.

This chain connects TRBV19 to TRBJ2-1, with unresolved D. Germline V gene sequence: CDR1 LNHDA, CDR2 SQIVND (reference sequence). The CDR3 contains 15 residues. Deletions cut 5 bases from V and 1 base from J, with 12 bases between. The CDR3 DNA follows: TGTGCCAGTAGTCCCGAGTCTAGTTCCTACAATGAGCAGTTCTTC. This gives the protein CASSPESSSYNEQFF.

This clonotype was counted only a few times. J is TRBJ2-2 and V is TRBV19; 9 nucleotides align to TRBD2. This CDR3 spans 17 amino acids. Germline CDR1 LNHDA, CDR2 SQIVND (reference sequence). The ends lost 3 bases at V and 2 bases at J; junction bases unmatched: 7. The chain's CDR3 is CASSMGSGRPNTGELFF. CDR3 DNA sequence: TGTGCCAGTAGTATGGGTAGCGGGAGACCCAACACCGGGGAGCTGTTTTTT.

This clonotype is a singleton in its sample. This chain uses TRBV20-1 with TRBJ2-2; TRBD1 might be the D (5 bases). Looked up from germline, CDR1 is DFQATT and CDR2 is SNEGSKA (reference sequence). The CDR3 covers 15 residues. V was trimmed by 2 bases and J by 0 bases, leaving 10 bases between them. Here the CDR3 reads CSARPGHSNTGELFF. Here the CDR3 DNA reads TGCAGTGCTAGACCCGGACACTCGAACACCGGGGAGCTGTTTTTT.